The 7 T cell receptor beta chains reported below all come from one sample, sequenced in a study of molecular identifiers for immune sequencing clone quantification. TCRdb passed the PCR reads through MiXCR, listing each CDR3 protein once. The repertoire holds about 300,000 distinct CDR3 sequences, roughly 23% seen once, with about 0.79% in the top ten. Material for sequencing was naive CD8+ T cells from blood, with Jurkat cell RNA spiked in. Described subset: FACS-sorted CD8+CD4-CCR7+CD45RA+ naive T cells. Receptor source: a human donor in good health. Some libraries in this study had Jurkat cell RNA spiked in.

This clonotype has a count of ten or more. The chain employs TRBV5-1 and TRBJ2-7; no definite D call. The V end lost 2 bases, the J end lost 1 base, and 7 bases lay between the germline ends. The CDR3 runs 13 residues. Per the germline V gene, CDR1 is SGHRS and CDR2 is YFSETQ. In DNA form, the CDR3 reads TGCGCCAGCAGCTTTGAAGTATCCTACGAGCAGTACTTC. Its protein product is CASSFEVSYEQYF.

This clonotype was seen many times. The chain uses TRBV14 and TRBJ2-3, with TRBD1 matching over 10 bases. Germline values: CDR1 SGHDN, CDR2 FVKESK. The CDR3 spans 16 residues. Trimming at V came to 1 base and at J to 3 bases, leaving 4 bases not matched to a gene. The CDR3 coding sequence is TGTGCCAGCAGCCAAGCATGGACAGGGGGGACAGATACGCAGTATTTT. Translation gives CASSQAWTGGTDTQYF. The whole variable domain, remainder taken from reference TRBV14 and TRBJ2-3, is EAGVTQFPSHSVIEKGQTVTLRCDPISGHDNLYWYRRVMGKEIKFLLHFVKESKQDESGMPNNRFLAERTGGTYSTLKVQPAELEDSGVYFCASSQAWTGGTDTQYFGPGTRLTVL.

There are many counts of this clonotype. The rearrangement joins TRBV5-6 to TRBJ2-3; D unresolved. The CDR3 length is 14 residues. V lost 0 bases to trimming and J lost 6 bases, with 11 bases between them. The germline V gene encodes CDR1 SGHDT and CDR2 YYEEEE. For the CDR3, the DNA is TGTGCCAGCAGCTTGGCGCAGGTCCGGGATACGCAGTATTTT. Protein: CASSLAQVRDTQYF.

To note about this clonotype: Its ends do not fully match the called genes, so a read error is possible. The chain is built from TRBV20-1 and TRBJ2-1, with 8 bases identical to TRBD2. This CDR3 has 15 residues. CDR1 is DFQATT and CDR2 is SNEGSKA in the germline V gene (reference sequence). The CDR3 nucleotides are TGCAGTGCTTCCTCCTTAGCGGGGCCCTACAATGAGCAGTCCTTC. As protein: CSASSLAGPYNEQSF.

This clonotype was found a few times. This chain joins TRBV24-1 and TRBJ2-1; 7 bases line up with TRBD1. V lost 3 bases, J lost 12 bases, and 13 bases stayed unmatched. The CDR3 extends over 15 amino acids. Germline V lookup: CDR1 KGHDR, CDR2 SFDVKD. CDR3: CATSDPQGVWAGQFF. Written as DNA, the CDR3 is TGTGCCACCAGTGATCCCCAGGGGGTTTGGGCGGGGCAGTTCTTC.

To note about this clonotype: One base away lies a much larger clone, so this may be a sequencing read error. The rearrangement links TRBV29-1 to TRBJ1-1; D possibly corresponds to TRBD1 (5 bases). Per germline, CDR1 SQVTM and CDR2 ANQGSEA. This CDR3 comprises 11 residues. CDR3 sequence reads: CVGEFSIEAFF. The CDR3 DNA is TGCGTGGGGGAATTTTCCATTGAAGCTTTCTTT.

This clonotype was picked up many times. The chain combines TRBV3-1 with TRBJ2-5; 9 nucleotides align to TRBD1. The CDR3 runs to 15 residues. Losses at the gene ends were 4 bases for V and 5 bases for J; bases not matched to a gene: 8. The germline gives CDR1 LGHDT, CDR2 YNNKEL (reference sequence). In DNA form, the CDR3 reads TGTGCCAGCAGCCCGGGACAGGGCGGGGCGGAGACCCAGTACTTC. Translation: CASSPGQGGAETQYF.